These 32 T cell receptor beta chains share one sample of origin, sequenced in a study of shared clonotypes between healthy human individuals. The protocol was immunoSEQ multiplex PCR, while the TCRdb copy is restricted to in-frame clones and leaves out a portion. The sample holds about 1 million clones, about 70% seen once. The specimen was memory CD4+ T cells sorted from blood. Subset of the sample: CD45RA-negative fraction. The receptor source for this set is a young man in good health.

Comment on this clone: Additional DNA sequences in this sample encode the identical CDR3. The V call is TRBV7-8, the J call TRBJ1-3; D gene uncertain. V lost 3 bases and J 0 bases, leaving 6 bases between the germline ends. The CDR3 is made up of 14 amino acids. From germline, CDR1 is SGHVS and CDR2 FQNEAQ. CDR3 loop: CASSLSDSGNTIYF. DNA of the CDR3: TGTGCCAGCAGCTTGTCAGACTCTGGAAACACCATATATTTT.

V and J are TRBV29-1 and TRBJ2-1; 11 bases agree with TRBD2. V dropped 6 bases and J dropped 0; count of bases not matched to a gene: 10. This CDR3 contains 17 residues. Per the germline V gene, CDR1 is SQVTM and CDR2 is ANQGSEA. CDR3 amino acids: CSVPRTSGRSSYNEQFF. The CDR3 DNA reads as TGCAGCGTCCCTAGGACTAGCGGGCGAAGCTCCTACAATGAGCAGTTCTTC.

The chain has TRBV28 and TRBJ1-2, with 7 bases lining up with TRBD1. Looked up from germline, CDR1 is MDHEN and CDR2 is SYDVKM. The CDR3 spans 15 residues. The V and J ends lost 5 bases and 0 bases, in that order; junction bases with no gene match: 6. CDR3 sequence: CASSPPDRPNYGYTF. The CDR3 DNA follows: TGTGCCAGCAGTCCGCCGGACAGGCCTAACTATGGCTACACCTTC.

The genes are TRBV9 and TRBJ1-1; possibly TRBD1 for D (6 bases). CDR1 and CDR2 from the germline V gene are SGDLS and YYNGEE. There are 14 residues in the CDR3. Trimming left V 4 bases short and J 5 bases short, with 15 bases between. The CDR3 DNA is TGTGCCAGCAGCACCGGACAGTCCTTAACTGAAGCTTTCTTT. Its protein product is CASSTGQSLTEAFF.

The V call is TRBV27, the J call TRBJ2-6; D not certain. The CDR3 extends over 15 amino acids. Between the trimmed V and J ends, which lost 8 bases and 0 bases, there was a span of 11 bases. The germline gives CDR1 MNHEY, CDR2 SMNVEV (reference sequence). CDR3 DNA: TGTGCCAGCCGATTCTCCGGCTCTGGGGCCAACGTCCTGACTTTC. This encodes CASRFSGSGANVLTF.

V and J are TRBV5-5 and TRBJ2-5; D possibly corresponds to TRBD1 (7 bases). Trimming left V 4 bases short and J 5 bases short, with 24 bases between. Germline-derived CDR1 and CDR2 are SGHKS and YYEKEE (reference sequence). This CDR3 has 17 amino acids. CDR3 nucleotides: TGTGCCAGCAGCGTTCGGATCAGAGGACCAGGGGGGGAGACCCAGTACTTC. Protein sequence: CASSVRIRGPGGETQYF. Variable domain in full (rest from reference TRBV5-5 and TRBJ2-5): DAGVTQSPTHLIKTRGQQVTLRCSPISGHKSVSWYQQVLGQGPQFIFQYYEKEERGRGNFPDRFSARQFPNYSSELNVNALLLGDSALYLCASSVRIRGPGGETQYFGPGTRLLVL.

The chain uses TRBV4-3 and TRBJ1-2; no clear D. This CDR3 contains 13 residues. Trimming removed 0 bases from V and 1 base from J, with 3 bases in between. The V gene's germline CDR1 is LGHNA and CDR2 YSLEER. The CDR3 DNA follows: TGCGCCAGCAGCCAAGAAAGTAACTATGGCTACACCTTC. Translated: CASSQESNYGYTF.

With regard to this clone: This CDR3 is also generated by other DNA sequences in the sample. The V call is TRBV5-1, the J call TRBJ2-7; possibly TRBD2 for D (5 bases). The CDR3 totals 15 residues. From germline, CDR1 is SGHRS and CDR2 YFSETQ. Trimming pared 0 bases from V and 0 bases from J, leaving 10 bases between. The CDR3 region has the DNA TGCGCCAGCAGCTTGGTAAGCGGACCCTCCTACGAGCAGTACTTC. Translated: CASSLVSGPSYEQYF.

This chain connects TRBV4-3 to TRBJ1-2, with TRBD1 matching over 8 bases. CDR3 length equals 15 residues. Germline V gene data show CDR1 as LGHNA and CDR2 as YSLEER. V lost 1 base to trimming and J lost 7 bases; unmatched junction nucleotides: 8. For the CDR3, the DNA is TGCGCCAGCAGCCAAGGGGGCAGGGGGCTATCTGGCTACACCTTC. This translates into CASSQGGRGLSGYTF.

The DNA of the CDR3 is TGTGCCAGCAGCCCCCTACTAGGGCAGCCCCAGCATTTT. It is translated as CASSPLLGQPQHF. The genes are TRBV6-5 and TRBJ1-5; D is ambiguous. The CDR3 is 13 residues long. Between the trimmed V and J ends, which lost 6 bases and 7 bases, there was a span of 13 bases. Germline V gene sequence: CDR1 MNHEY, CDR2 SVGAGI.

This clone appeared a single time. The chain has TRBV7-3 and TRBJ2-1; 8 bases are shared with TRBD1. Germline values: CDR1 SGHTA, CDR2 FQGTGA. Trimming removed 1 base from V and 4 bases from J; junction bases left unmatched: 6. This CDR3 has 16 amino acids. The CDR3 DNA is TGTGCCAGCAGCTTAAGCAGGGGGCCAGGGTACAATGAGCAGTTCTTC. Its protein product is CASSLSRGPGYNEQFF.

The chain links TRBV5-6 to TRBJ1-1, with D perhaps TRBD1 (5 bases). CDR3 size: 14 residues. The V end lost 4 bases, the J end lost 4 bases, and 14 bases lay between the germline ends. Germline values: CDR1 SGHDT, CDR2 YYEEEE. The CDR3 sequence is CASSRGQATTEAFF. CDR3 DNA: TGTGCCAGCAGCCGGGGCCAAGCAACCACTGAAGCTTTCTTT.

J is TRBJ2-3 and V is TRBV4-2; 9 bases fit TRBD2. Germline CDR1 LGHNA, CDR2 YNFKEQ. There are 16 residues in the CDR3. V lost 4 bases, J lost 3 bases, and 8 bases stayed unmatched. The CDR3: CASSPIAGALTDTQYF. The CDR3 coding sequence is TGTGCCAGCAGCCCTATAGCGGGGGCCTTGACAGATACGCAGTATTTT.

This clone was seen a few times. Sequence at one end of the junction differs from germline and may be a read error. The V call is TRBV2, the J call TRBJ2-2, with D perhaps matching TRBD1 (6 bases). Germline V CDR1 and CDR2: SNHLY, FYNNEI. The CDR3 has 15 residues. CDR3 nucleotide sequence: TGTGCCAGCAGTGAACAGGGGACGAAGACCGGGGAGCTGTTTTTT. This codes for CASSEQGTKTGELFF.

The chain carries TRBV18 and TRBJ2-5, with unresolved D. Trimming shortened V by 3 bases and J by 5 bases, and 10 bases separated the two germline ends. CDR1 is KGHSH, CDR2 LQKENI, per germline. The CDR3 is 13 residues long. In nucleotides, the CDR3 is TGTGCCAGCTCACCTTATGTTTCCGAGACCCAGTACTTC. As protein: CASSPYVSETQYF.

The V call is TRBV28, the J call TRBJ1-5; a weak D match, TRBD1 (6 bases). The germline CDR1 and CDR2 sequences are MDHEN and SYDVKM. The length of the CDR3 is 14 residues. V was pared by 8 bases and J by 5 bases, with 16 bases between. CDR3 DNA: TGTGCCAGCCTACAGGGTAGGGAGCATCAGCCCCAGCATTTT. Translation gives CASLQGREHQPQHF. The full variable domain, rest sourced from reference TRBV28 and TRBJ1-5, is DVKVTQSSRYLVKRTGEKVFLECVQDMDHENMFWYRQDPGLGLRLIYFSYDVKMKEKGDIPEGYSVSREKKERFSLILESASTNQTSMYLCASLQGREHQPQHFGDGTRLSIL.

V is TRBV5-4 and J is TRBJ2-7, with D perhaps assigned TRBD1 or TRBD2 (6 bases each). Germline CDR1 is SGHNT and CDR2 is YYREEE (reference sequence). The CDR3 length is 13 residues. V was shortened by 4 bases and J by 2 bases, with 10 bases between the two germline ends. The CDR3 DNA reads as TGTGCCAGCAGCCGGGGGCGAGCCTACGAGCAGTACTTC. This codes for CASSRGRAYEQYF.

A few counts support this clone. At the DNA level, this CDR3 is encoded by other sequences in the same sample as well. The chain couples TRBV5-1 to TRBJ1-3; D uncertain. Germline-derived CDR1 and CDR2 are SGHRS and YFSETQ. V shed 7 bases and J shed 1 base, with 12 bases lying between them. The CDR3 is 14 amino acids. The CDR3 DNA reads TGCGCCAGCTCCCAAGCATCTTCTGGAAACACCATATATTTT. Protein product: CASSQASSGNTIYF.

A word on this clone: Other DNA sequences in the sample encode the same CDR3. This chain joins TRBV27 and TRBJ2-7; 9 nucleotides align to TRBD1. The CDR3 is 15 amino acids. Germline CDR1 and CDR2: MNHEY and SMNVEV (reference sequence). Germline trimming cut 5 bases from V and 4 bases from J; bases unmatched to any gene: 9. The chain's CDR3 is CASSALGTGSYEQYF. As DNA, the CDR3 is TGTGCCAGCAGTGCCCTCGGGACAGGGTCTTACGAGCAGTACTTC.

This clone was found a few times. The chain uses TRBV29-1 and TRBJ1-2; D remains ambiguous. Trimming pared 5 bases from V and 4 bases from J, leaving 8 bases between. The germline gives CDR1 SQVTM, CDR2 ANQGSEA. There are 11 residues in the CDR3. Here the CDR3 reads CSVSVTYGYTF. The CDR3, as DNA: TGCAGCGTTTCGGTCACCTATGGCTACACCTTC.

The V call is TRBV7-9, the J call TRBJ2-2; 14 bases match TRBD2. This CDR3 has 16 residues. CDR1 is SEHNR and CDR2 is FQNEAQ in the germline V gene (reference sequence). The ends lost 5 bases at V and 7 bases at J; junction bases unmatched: 6. This chain's CDR3 is CASSPTSGRVDGELFF. The CDR3 region has the DNA TGTGCCAGCAGCCCGACTAGCGGGAGGGTCGACGGGGAGCTGTTTTTT.

The chain employs TRBV30 and TRBJ1-5; weak D call: TRBD1 (6 bases). The germline V gene encodes CDR1 GTSNPN and CDR2 SVGIG (reference sequence). The CDR3 is made up of 15 amino acids. Trimming removed 1 base at V and 4 bases at J, with 14 bases between. The CDR3 coding sequence is TGTGCCTGGAGTGCCACTGACAGGAAGAATCAGCCCCAGCATTTT. Its translation is CAWSATDRKNQPQHF.

V usage is TRBV2 and J usage is TRBJ1-2, with a weak D call TRBD1 (5 bases). V was shortened by 3 bases and J by 5 bases, with 16 bases between the two germline ends. CDR3 length: 15 amino acids. CDR1 and CDR2 from the germline V gene are SNHLY and FYNNEI. This CDR3 reads CASSDRQQRRYGYTF. The DNA for the CDR3 is TGTGCCAGCAGTGACAGACAGCAGCGGCGTTATGGCTACACCTTC. Based on the CDR3 plus reference TRBV2 and TRBJ1-2, the full variable domain is EPEVTQTPSHQVTQMGQEVILRCVPISNHLYFYWYRQILGQKVEFLVSFYNNEISEKSEIFDDQFSVERPDGSNFTLKIRSTKLEDSAMYFCASSDRQQRRYGYTFGSGTRLTVV.

The rearrangement links TRBV10-2 to TRBJ2-1, with 7 bases aligning to TRBD2. CDR1 and CDR2 from the germline V gene are WSHSY and SAAADI. With 4 bases clipped from V and 6 bases from J, the junction kept 9 bases outside the gene matches. The CDR3 contains 15 residues. For the CDR3, the DNA is TGCGCCAGCAGTGGAGCGGGAAAGGTGAGCAATGAGCAGTTCTTC. Its protein product is CASSGAGKVSNEQFF.

This chain links TRBV25-1 with TRBJ1-4; D is ambiguous. The V and J ends lost 4 bases and 5 bases respectively, with 14 bases between them. The V gene's germline CDR1 is MGHDK and CDR2 SYGVNS. The CDR3 spans 15 residues. The CDR3, as DNA: TGTGCCAGCAGTGGTAGCCCACCGGCAAATGAAAAACTGTTTTTT. Its translation: CASSGSPPANEKLFF.

This chain joins TRBV6-6 and TRBJ2-2; D gene ambiguous. The CDR3 has 16 residues. The germline V and J ends were trimmed by 2 bases and 0 bases, with 10 bases remaining between them. Per the germline V gene, CDR1 is MNHNY and CDR2 is SVGAGI (reference sequence). CDR3: CASSYRLFANTGELFF. Written as DNA, the CDR3 is TGTGCCAGCAGTTACCGGCTCTTCGCGAACACCGGGGAGCTGTTTTTT.

The chain combines TRBV29-1 with TRBJ2-1; 15 bases align to TRBD2. This CDR3 spans 17 amino acids. CDR1 is SQVTM, CDR2 ANQGSEA, per germline. V was pared by 6 bases and J by 9 bases, with 15 bases of the junction left unmatched. In nucleotides, the CDR3 is TGCAGCGTCCACCGAAGGGGACTAGCGGGGGGCCGCAGTGAGCAGTTCTTC. This codes for CSVHRRGLAGGRSEQFF.

This clone appeared a few times. The CDR3: CASSLESGTVNEKLFF. In DNA form, the CDR3 reads TGTGCCAGCAGCTTAGAAAGCGGGACAGTAAATGAAAAACTGTTTTTT. The chain couples TRBV7-6 to TRBJ1-4; TRBD1 agrees at 7 bases. CDR1 is SGHVS and CDR2 is FNYEAQ in the germline V gene. V was clipped by 1 base and J by 5 bases; unmatched bases: 7. The CDR3 spans 16 residues.

V is TRBV5-6 and J is TRBJ1-6; D perhaps matches TRBD1 (6 bases). The CDR3 has 12 amino acids. V lost 2 bases and J lost 18, with 15 bases in between. Germline loops: CDR1 SGHDT, CDR2 YYEEEE. The CDR3, as DNA: TGTGCCAGCAGCTTTTTTGGGGGCTTTACCCACTTT. This sequence encodes CASSFFGGFTHF.

This clone was seen more than once but under ten times. The J gene is TRBJ1-1, the V gene TRBV7-2; unclear D gene. The CDR3 covers 13 residues. The V end lost 2 bases, the J end lost 3 bases, and 7 bases lay between the germline ends. Germline assignment: CDR1 SGHTA and CDR2 FQGNSA. In nucleotides, the CDR3 is TGTGCCAGCAGCTTAACCGATTACACTGAAGCTTTCTTT. It translates to CASSLTDYTEAFF.

A note on this clone: Additional DNA sequences in this sample encode the identical CDR3. The chain employs TRBV30 and TRBJ2-5; no reliable D call. The CDR3 length is 13 residues. Germline V lookup: CDR1 GTSNPN, CDR2 SVGIG (reference sequence). V was trimmed by 0 bases and J by 5 bases, leaving 10 bases between them. CDR3 region: CAWSVQRWETQYF. The CDR3 region has the DNA TGTGCCTGGAGTGTACAAAGGTGGGAGACCCAGTACTTC.

The chain combines TRBV19 with TRBJ1-2; perhaps TRBD1 as D (5 bases). The CDR3 consists of 16 residues. Trimming removed 4 bases at V and 4 bases at J, with 19 bases between. Germline-derived CDR1 and CDR2 are LNHDA and SQIVND (reference sequence). The CDR3 DNA follows: TGTGCCAGTAGTAGGTTATCCCAGGAGGGGTTCTATGGCTACACCTTC. Translated: CASSRLSQEGFYGYTF.